This TCR beta chain was retrieved from a study of blood T cell repertoires in COVID-19. Study as a whole: Sources were T cells, B-cell-depleted T cells, or PBMCs; the material itself was cDNA or gDNA.

Assay: immunoSEQ multiplex PCR; the TCRdb copy retains only in-frame clones and omits some. Of approximately 470,000 clones in the sample, about nine tenths were seen once. The length of the CDR3 is 15 residues. Trimming removed 4 bases at V and 1 base at J, with 15 bases between. Germline CDR1 and CDR2: SGHDT and YYEEEE. Either two negative PCRs, clearance, or symptom resolution qualified Cohort 3 donors as recovered. Source material: PBMCs or T cells enriched from blood (not recorded which). The origin of this receptor is a woman aged 18-29 years who had recovered from COVID-19. J is TRBJ2-7 and V is TRBV5-6; TRBD2 might be the D (7 bases). The CDR3 sequence is CASSIRGGGSYEQYF. The CDR3 DNA reads TGTGCCAGCAGCATCCGAGGGGGAGGGTCCTACGAGCAGTACTTC.